One sample yielded the 4 T cell receptor beta chains listed below, sequenced in a study of OX40 agonist ivuxolimab in advanced cancers. Repertoires were generated with immunoSEQ multiplex PCR, while TCRdb's copy carries only in-frame clones and drops some. The sample lists about 60,000 clones; 86% were seen once. This sample comprised CD4+ or CD8+ T cells sorted from blood, obtained in a trial of the OX40 agonist ivuxolimab. The receptors originated from an adult with an advanced solid tumor such as melanoma, head and neck, liver or kidney cancer.

The rearrangement uses TRBV2 and TRBJ1-2; 9 bases map to TRBD1. Trimming at V came to 7 bases and at J to 1 base, leaving 10 bases not matched to a gene. Germline V gene sequence: CDR1 SNHLY, CDR2 FYNNEI. This CDR3 comprises 16 residues. This chain's CDR3 is CASNPGQGPYNYGYTF. As DNA, the CDR3 is TGTGCCAGCAATCCGGGACAGGGTCCTTATAACTATGGCTACACCTTC. The full variable domain, in which reference TRBV2 and TRBJ1-2 provide the parts outside the CDR3, is EPEVTQTPSHQVTQMGQEVILRCVPISNHLYFYWYRQILGQKVEFLVSFYNNEISEKSEIFDDQFSVERPDGSNFTLKIRSTKLEDSAMYFCASNPGQGPYNYGYTFGSGTRLTVV.

The CDR3 loop is CASSIDGGYEQYF. CDR3 nucleotide sequence: TGTGCCAGTAGTATAGACGGTGGGTACGAGCAGTACTTC. The chain is built from TRBV19 and TRBJ2-7; D is unclear. The germline CDR1 and CDR2 sequences are LNHDA and SQIVND (reference sequence). V shed 0 bases and J shed 4 bases, with 7 bases lying between them. This CDR3 is 13 amino acids long.

This clone was detected once. The V call is TRBV25-1, the J call TRBJ1-1, with 8 bases fitting TRBD1. From germline, CDR1 is MGHDK and CDR2 SYGVNS. J gave up 1 base and V 2 bases, and 6 bases lay outside the gene matches. The CDR3 has 16 residues. CDR3 sequence reads: CASSEAGGRANTEAFF. As DNA, the CDR3 is TGTGCCAGCAGTGAAGCAGGGGGCAGAGCGAACACTGAAGCTTTCTTT.

This clone was counted a single time. For the CDR3, the DNA is TGTGCCAGCAGCTTAGGGTTGACAGGGGCAGAGACCCAGTACTTC. As protein: CASSLGLTGAETQYF. This rearrangement joins TRBV11-3 to TRBJ2-5; 8 bases are a match to TRBD1. CDR1 SGHNT and CDR2 YENEEA come from the germline V gene. This CDR3 is 15 amino acids long. V was clipped by 1 base and J by 4 bases; unmatched bases: 5.